The T cell receptor (beta chain) described here comes from a study of shared clonotypes between healthy human individuals. The CDR3 contains 11 residues. V lost 4 bases to trimming and J lost 12 bases, with 12 bases between them. Germline V CDR1 and CDR2: DFQATT, SNEGSKA (reference sequence). Execution of the assay was at deep level. This table comes from immunoSEQ multiplex PCR, and its TCRdb copy is limited to in-frame clones, with some not included. Altogether a few million clones are present, approximately 94% being singletons, with the ten largest covering approximately 0.13%. Study-level findings and limits: Generation probabilities were higher for clonotypes shared across all four sorted-subset donors than for unshared ones. The donor pool, a small one, limited the genetic and exposure-history diversity represented.

A word on this clone: No antigen is known for it.

The chain has TRBV20-1 and TRBJ1-4; a weak D match, TRBD1 (6 bases). Material: naive CD4+ T cells sorted from blood. Subset meaning: CD45RA+ positively selected. The source is a young man in good health. The CDR3 spells CSAIWEGELFF. In nucleotides, the CDR3 is TGCAGTGCTATTTGGGAGGGGGAACTGTTTTTT.